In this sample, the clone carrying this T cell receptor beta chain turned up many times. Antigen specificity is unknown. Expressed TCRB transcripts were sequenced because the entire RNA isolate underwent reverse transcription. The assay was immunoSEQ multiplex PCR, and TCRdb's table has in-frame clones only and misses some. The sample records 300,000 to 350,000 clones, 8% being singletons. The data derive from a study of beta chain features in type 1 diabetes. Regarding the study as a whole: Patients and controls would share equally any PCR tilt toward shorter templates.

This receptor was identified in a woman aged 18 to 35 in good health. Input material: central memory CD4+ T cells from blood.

The CDR3 is CASSSRRSTDTQYF. In DNA form, the CDR3 reads TGCGCCAGCAGCTCACGACGGAGCACAGATACGCAGTATTTT. The chain joins TRBV5-1 to TRBJ2-3; D remains unclear. Germline V CDR1 and CDR2: SGHRS, YFSETQ. The CDR3 is 14 amino acids. Trimming shortened V by 3 bases and J by 0 bases, and 8 bases separated the two germline ends.